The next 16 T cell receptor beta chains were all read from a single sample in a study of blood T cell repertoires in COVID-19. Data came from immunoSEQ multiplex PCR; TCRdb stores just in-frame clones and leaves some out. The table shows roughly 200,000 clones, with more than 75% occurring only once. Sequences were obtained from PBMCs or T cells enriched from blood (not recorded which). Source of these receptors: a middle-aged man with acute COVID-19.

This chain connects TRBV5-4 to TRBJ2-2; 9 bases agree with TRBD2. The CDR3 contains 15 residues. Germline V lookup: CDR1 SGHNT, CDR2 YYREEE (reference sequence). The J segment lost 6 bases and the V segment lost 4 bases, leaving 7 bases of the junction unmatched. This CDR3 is CASSPGTSLAGELFF. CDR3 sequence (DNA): TGTGCCAGCAGCCCCGGGACTAGCCTTGCCGGGGAGCTGTTTTTT.

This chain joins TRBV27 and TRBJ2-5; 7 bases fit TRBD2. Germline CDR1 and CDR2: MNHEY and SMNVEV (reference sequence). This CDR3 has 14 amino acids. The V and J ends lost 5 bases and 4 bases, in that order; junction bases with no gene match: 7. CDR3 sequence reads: CASSRRRESETQYF. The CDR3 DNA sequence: TGTGCCAGCAGTCGACGGCGGGAGTCAGAGACCCAGTACTTC.

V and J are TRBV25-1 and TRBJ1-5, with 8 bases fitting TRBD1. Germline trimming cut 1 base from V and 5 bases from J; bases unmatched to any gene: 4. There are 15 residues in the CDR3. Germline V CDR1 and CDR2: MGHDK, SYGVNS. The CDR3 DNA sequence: TGTGCCAGCAGTGAATCGACAGGGGACCATCAGCCCCAGCATTTT. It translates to CASSESTGDHQPQHF.

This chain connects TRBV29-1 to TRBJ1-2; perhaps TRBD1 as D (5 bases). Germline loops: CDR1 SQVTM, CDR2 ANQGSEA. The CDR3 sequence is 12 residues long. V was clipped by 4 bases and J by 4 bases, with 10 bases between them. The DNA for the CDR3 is TGCAGCGTTGTTCAGGGCTCCTATGGCTACACCTTC. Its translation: CSVVQGSYGYTF.

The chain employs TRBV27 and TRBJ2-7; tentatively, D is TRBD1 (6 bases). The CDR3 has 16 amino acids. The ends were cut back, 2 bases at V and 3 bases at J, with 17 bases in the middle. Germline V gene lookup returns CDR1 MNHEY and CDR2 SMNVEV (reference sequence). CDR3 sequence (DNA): TGTGCCAGCAGTTTAAGGTCGGGCAGGGGTGGCTACGAGCAGTACTTC. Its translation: CASSLRSGRGGYEQYF.

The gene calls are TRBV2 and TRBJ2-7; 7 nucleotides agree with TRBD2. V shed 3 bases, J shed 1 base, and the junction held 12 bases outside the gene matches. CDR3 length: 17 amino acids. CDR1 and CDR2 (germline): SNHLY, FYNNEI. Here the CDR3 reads CASSEDLNVGGSYEQYF. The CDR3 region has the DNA TGTGCCAGCAGTGAGGATCTTAACGTGGGAGGGTCCTACGAGCAGTACTTC.

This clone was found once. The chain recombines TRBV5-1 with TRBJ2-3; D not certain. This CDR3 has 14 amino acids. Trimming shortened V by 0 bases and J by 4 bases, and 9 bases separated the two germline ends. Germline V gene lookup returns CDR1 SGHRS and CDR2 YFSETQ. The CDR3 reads CASSLGSAADTQYF. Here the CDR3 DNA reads TGCGCCAGCAGCTTGGGATCGGCGGCAGATACGCAGTATTTT.

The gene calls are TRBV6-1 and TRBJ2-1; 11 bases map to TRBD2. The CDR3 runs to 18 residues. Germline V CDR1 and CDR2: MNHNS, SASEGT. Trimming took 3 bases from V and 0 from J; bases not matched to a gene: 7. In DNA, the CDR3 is TGTGCCAGCAGTGACGGGACTAGCGGACCTCGCTCCTACAATGAGCAGTTCTTC. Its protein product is CASSDGTSGPRSYNEQFF.

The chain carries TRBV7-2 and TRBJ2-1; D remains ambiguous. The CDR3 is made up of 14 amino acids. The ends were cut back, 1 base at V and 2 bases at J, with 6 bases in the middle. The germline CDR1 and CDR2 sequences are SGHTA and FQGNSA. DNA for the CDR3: TGTGCCAGCAGCTTAGGGCCGACCTACAATGAGCAGTTCTTC. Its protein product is CASSLGPTYNEQFF.

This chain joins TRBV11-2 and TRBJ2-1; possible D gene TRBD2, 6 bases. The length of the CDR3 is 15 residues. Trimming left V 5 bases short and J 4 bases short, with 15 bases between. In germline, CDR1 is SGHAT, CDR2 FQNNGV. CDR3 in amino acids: CASSPKRVGYNEQFF. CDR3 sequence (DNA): TGTGCCAGCAGCCCGAAGCGGGTTGGATACAATGAGCAGTTCTTC.

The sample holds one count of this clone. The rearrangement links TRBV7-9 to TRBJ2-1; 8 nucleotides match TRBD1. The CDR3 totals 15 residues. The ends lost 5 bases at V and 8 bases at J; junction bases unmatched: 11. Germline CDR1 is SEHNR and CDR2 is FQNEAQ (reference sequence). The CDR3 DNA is TGTGCCAGCAGCCGCTGGGACAGGTTACAAGATGAGCAGTTCTTC. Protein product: CASSRWDRLQDEQFF.

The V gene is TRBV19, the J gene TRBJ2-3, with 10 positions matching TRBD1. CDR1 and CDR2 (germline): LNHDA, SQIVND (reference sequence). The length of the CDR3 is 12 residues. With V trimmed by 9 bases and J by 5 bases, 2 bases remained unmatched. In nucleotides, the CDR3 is TGTGCCAGCGGGACAGGGGTAGATACGCAGTATTTT. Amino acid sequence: CASGTGVDTQYF.

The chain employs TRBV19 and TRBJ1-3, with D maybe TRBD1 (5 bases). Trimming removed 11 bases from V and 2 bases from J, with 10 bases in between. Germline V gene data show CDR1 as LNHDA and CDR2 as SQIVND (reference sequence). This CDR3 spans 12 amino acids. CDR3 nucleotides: TGTGCCGCGGGGGGAGCTGGAAACACCATATATTTT. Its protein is CAAGGAGNTIYF.

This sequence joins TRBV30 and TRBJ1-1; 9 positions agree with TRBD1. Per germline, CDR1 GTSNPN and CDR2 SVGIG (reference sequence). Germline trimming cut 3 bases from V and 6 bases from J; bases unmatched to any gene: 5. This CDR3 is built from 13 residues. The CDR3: CAWRGDRVAEAFF. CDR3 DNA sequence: TGTGCCTGGAGGGGGGACAGGGTCGCTGAAGCTTTCTTT.

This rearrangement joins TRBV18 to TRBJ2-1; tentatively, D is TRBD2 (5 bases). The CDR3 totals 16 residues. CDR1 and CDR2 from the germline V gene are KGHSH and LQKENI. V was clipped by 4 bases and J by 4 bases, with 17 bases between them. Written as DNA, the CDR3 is TGTGCCAGCTCACAACCTATCGGGGTAGATTACAATGAGCAGTTCTTC. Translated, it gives CASSQPIGVDYNEQFF.

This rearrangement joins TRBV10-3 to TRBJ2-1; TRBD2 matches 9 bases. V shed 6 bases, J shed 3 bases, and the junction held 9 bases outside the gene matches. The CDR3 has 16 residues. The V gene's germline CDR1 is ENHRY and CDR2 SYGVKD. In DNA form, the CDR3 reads TGTGCCATCAGCCTATCGACTAGCGGAGTCTACAATGAGCAGTTCTTC. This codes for CAISLSTSGVYNEQFF.